The following is a TCR beta chain sequence with its context. PCR involved 60 Vbeta and 13 Jbeta primers. Repertoires were generated with immunoSEQ multiplex PCR, while TCRdb's copy carries only in-frame clones and drops some. This table holds roughly 190,000 clones, 65% to 80% found once. The data stem from a study of cytomegalovirus exposure and HLA in healthy donors. CDR1 is GTSNPN, CDR2 SVGIG, per germline (reference sequence). The CDR3 has 12 residues. V was trimmed by 8 bases and J by 6 bases, leaving 13 bases between them. The source of this sequence is a man in his thirties or forties in good health and CMV-seropositive. The material sequenced was PBMCs. The chain couples TRBV30 to TRBJ2-2; D is perhaps TRBD1 (6 bases). In nucleotides, the CDR3 is TGTGCCGGAGGTAGACAGGCCGGGGAGCTGTTTTTT. Its translation: CAGGRQAGELFF.